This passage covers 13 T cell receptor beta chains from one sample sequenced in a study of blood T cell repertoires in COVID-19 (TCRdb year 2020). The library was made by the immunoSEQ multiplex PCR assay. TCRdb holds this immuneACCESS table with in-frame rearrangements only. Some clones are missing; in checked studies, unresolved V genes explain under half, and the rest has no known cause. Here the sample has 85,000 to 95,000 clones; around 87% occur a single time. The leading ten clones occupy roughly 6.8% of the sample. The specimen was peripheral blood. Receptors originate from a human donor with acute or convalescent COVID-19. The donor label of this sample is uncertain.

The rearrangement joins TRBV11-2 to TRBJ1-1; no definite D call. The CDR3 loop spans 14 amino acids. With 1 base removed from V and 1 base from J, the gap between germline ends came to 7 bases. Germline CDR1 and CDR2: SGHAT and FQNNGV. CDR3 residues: CASSLGGANTEAFF. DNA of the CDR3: TGTGCCAGCAGCTTAGGAGGTGCGAACACTGAAGCTTTCTTT.

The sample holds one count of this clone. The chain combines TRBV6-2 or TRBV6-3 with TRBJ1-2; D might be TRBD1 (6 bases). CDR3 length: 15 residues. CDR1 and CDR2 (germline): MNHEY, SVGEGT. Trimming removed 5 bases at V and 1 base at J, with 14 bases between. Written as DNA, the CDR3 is TGTGCCAGCAGTGCCGGGACATCGGTTAACTATGGCTACACCTTC. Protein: CASSAGTSVNYGYTF.

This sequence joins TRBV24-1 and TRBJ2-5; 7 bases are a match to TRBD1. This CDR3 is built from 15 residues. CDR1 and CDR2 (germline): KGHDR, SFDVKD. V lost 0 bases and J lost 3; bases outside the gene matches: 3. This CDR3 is CATSDLLQGEETQYF. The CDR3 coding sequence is TGTGCCACCAGTGATTTGCTCCAGGGGGAAGAGACCCAGTACTTC.

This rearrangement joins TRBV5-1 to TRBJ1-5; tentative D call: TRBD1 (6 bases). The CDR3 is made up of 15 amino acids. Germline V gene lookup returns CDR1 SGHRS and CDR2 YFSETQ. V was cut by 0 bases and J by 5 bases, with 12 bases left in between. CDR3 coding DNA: TGCGCCAGCAGCTTGGTCGCAGGGGCGGATCAGCCCCAGCATTTT. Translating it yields CASSLVAGADQPQHF.

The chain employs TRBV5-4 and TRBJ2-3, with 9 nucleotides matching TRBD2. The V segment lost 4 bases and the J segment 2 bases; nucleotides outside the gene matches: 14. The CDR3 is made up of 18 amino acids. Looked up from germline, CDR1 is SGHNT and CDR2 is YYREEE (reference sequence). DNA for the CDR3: TGTGCCAGCAGCAGGGGACAGATAGCGGGGGCCTCCACAGATACGCAGTATTTT. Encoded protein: CASSRGQIAGASTDTQYF.

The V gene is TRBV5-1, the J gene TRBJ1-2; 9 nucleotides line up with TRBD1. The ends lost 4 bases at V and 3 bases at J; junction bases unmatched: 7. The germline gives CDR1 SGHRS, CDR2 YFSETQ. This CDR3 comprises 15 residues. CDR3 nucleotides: TGCGCCAGCAGCGCGACCGGGACAGGGCACTATGGCTACACCTTC. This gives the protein CASSATGTGHYGYTF.

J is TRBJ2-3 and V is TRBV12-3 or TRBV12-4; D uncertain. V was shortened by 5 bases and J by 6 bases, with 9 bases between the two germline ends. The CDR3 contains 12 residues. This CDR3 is CASSPQADTQYF. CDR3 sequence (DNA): TGTGCCAGCAGTCCACAAGCGGATACGCAGTATTTT.

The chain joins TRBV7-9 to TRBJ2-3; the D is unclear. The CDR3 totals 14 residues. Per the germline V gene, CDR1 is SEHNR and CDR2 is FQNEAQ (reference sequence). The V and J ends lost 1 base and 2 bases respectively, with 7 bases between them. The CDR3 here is CASSLGLATDTQYF. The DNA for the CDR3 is TGTGCCAGCAGCTTAGGTTTGGCCACAGATACGCAGTATTTT.

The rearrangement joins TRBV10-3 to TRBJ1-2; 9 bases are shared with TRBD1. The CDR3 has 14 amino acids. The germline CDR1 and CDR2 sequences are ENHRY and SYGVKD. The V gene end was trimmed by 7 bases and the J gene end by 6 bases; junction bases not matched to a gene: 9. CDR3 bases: TGTGCCATCACCGATGACAGGGGGTTCGATGGCTACACCTTC. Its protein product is CAITDDRGFDGYTF.

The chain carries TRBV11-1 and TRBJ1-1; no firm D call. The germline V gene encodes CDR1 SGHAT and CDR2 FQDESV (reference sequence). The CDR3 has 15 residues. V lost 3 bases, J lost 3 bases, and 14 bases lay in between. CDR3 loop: CASSLELAVDTEAFF. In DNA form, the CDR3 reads TGTGCCAGCAGCTTGGAACTCGCGGTGGACACTGAAGCTTTCTTT.

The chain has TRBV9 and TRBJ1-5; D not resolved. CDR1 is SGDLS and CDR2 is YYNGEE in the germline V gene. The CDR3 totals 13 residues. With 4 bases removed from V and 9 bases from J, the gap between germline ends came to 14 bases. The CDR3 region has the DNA TGTGCCAGCAGCAAAGACCAGGTTGGGCCCCAGCATTTT. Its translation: CASSKDQVGPQHF.

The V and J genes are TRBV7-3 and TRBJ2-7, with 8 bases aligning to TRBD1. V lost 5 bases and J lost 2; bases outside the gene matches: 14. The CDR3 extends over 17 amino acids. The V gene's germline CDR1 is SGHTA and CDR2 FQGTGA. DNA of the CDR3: TGTGCCAGCAGCATACGGGACAGGTGGTGGGAAGCCTACGAGCAGTACTTC. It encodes CASSIRDRWWEAYEQYF.

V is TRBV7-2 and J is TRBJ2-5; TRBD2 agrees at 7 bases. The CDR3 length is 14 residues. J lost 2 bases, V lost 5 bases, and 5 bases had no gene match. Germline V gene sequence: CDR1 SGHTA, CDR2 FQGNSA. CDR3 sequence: CASSRSGIQETQYF. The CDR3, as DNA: TGTGCCAGCAGCCGGAGCGGGATTCAAGAGACCCAGTACTTC.